This T cell receptor (beta chain) was observed in a study of T-cell reconstitution after alpha-beta-depleted transplantation in children. Notes on the study in general: Several hundred rapidly expanded clones from non-depleted graft cells reportedly supplied alpha-beta T cells about two months post-transplant.

Unique molecular identifiers were incorporated when the TCRbeta library was constructed. TCRdb redid the calling of the PCR reads with MiXCR, one entry per CDR3 protein. The table shows about 1,000,000 distinct CDR3 sequences, with roughly 31% occurring only once. A few counts support this clonotype. Its antigen is still unknown. The CDR3 covers 16 residues. Per the germline V gene, CDR1 is SGDLS and CDR2 is YYNGEE. J lost 4 bases, V lost 0 bases, and 8 bases had no gene match. This sequence was found in a boy under two years old who had a stem cell transplant for SCID, so the T cells may come from the graft donor. The sample in question was PBMCs, mostly from graft donor cells, obtained 360 days after TCRalphabeta/CD19-depleted stem cell transplant. The chain combines TRBV9 with TRBJ1-1, with 8 bases that match TRBD1. The CDR3 sequence is CASSVGQGARLTEAFF. The CDR3 DNA reads as TGTGCCAGCAGCGTAGGGCAGGGGGCGCGACTCACTGAAGCTTTCTTT.